This TCR beta chain was profiled in a study of shared clonotypes between healthy human individuals. Generated by immunoSEQ multiplex PCR, the TCRdb table keeps only in-frame clones and is missing some. Counted here are millions of clones, 90% to 95% occurring once; the ten biggest clones make up roughly 0.15%. The length of the CDR3 is 11 residues. V lost 6 bases and J lost 12; bases outside the gene matches: 5. Germline CDR1 DFQATT, CDR2 SNEGSKA (reference sequence). This chain connects TRBV20-1 to TRBJ2-3, with 11 bases aligning to TRBD2. Sequenced material: naive CD4+ T cells sorted from blood. The subset: CD45RA+ positively selected. This TCR was sampled from a man younger than 30 in good health. The chain's CDR3 is CSAPSGGPQYF. CDR3 DNA sequence: TGCAGTGCCCCTAGCGGGGGGCCCCAGTATTTT.